The TCR beta chain described here comes from a study of blood T cell repertoires in COVID-19. About the research overall: Italy, Spain and the United States were the sources of the convalescent and acute COVID-19 samples.

The V and J ends lost 4 bases and 7 bases, in that order; junction bases with no gene match: 3. The CDR3 consists of 12 residues. CDR1 LGHDT and CDR2 YNNKEL come from the germline V gene (reference sequence). Sequenced by immunoSEQ multiplex PCR; TCRdb stores in-frame clones only, minus some. The repertoire holds over 40,000 clones, with approximately 91% as singletons. The chain is built from TRBV3-1 (or the pseudogene TRBV3-2) and TRBJ1-2; 7 positions agree with TRBD1. The source is a human donor in a cohort sampled during active COVID-19. The sample consisted of peripheral blood. The CDR3 region has the DNA TGTGCCAGCAGCCGACGGGACAGTGGCTACACCTTC. Residues: CASSRRDSGYTF.